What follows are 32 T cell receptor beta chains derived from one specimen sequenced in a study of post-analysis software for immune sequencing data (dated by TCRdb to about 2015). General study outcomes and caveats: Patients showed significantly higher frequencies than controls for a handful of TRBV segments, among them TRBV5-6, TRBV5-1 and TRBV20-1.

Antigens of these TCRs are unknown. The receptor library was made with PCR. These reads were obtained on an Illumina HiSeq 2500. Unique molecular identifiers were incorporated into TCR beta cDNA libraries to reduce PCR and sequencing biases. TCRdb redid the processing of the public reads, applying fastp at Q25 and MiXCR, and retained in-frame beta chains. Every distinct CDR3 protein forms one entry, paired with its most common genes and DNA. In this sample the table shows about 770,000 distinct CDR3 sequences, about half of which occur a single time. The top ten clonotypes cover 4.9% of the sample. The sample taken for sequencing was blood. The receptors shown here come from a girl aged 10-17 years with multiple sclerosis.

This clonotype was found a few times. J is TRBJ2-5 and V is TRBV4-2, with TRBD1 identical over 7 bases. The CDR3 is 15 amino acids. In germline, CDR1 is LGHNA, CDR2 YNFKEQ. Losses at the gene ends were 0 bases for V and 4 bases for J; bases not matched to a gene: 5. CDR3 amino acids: CASSQDLEGAETQYF. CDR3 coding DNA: TGTGCCAGCAGCCAAGATCTTGAGGGGGCAGAGACCCAGTACTTC.

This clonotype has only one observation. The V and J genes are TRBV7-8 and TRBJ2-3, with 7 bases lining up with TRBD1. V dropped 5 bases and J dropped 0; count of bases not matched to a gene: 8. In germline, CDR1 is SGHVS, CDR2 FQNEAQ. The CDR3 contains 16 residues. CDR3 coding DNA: TGTGCCAGCAGCGACCACAGGGGTACTAGCACAGATACGCAGTATTTT. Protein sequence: CASSDHRGTSTDTQYF.

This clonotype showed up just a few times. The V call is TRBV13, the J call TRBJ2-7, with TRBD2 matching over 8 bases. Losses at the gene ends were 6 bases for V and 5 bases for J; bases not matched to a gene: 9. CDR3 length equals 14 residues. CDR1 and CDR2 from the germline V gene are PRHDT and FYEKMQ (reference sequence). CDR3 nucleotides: TGTGCCAGCAGACCCAGCGGGAGAAACGACGAGCAGTACTTC. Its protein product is CASRPSGRNDEQYF.

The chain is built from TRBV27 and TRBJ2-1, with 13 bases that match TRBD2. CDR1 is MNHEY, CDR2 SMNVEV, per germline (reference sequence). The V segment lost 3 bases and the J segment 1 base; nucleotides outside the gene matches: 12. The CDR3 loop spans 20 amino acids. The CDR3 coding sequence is TGTGCCAGCAGTTTTGAGCCCCGGACTAGCGGGAGTAGGTCCTACAATGAGCAGTTCTTC. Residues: CASSFEPRTSGSRSYNEQFF.

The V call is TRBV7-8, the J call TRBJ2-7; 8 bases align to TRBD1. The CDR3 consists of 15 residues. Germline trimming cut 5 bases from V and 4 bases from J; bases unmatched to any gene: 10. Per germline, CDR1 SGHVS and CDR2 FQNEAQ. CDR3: CASSPRGQEWYEQYF. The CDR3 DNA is TGTGCCAGCAGCCCGCGGGGACAGGAGTGGTACGAGCAGTACTTC.

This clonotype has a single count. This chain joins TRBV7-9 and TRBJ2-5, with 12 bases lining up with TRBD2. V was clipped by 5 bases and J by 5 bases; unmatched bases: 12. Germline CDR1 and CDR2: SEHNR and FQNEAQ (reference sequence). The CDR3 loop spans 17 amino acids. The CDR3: CASSDGLAGPSSETQYF. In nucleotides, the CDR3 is TGTGCCAGCAGCGACGGACTAGCGGGACCCTCCTCCGAGACCCAGTACTTC.

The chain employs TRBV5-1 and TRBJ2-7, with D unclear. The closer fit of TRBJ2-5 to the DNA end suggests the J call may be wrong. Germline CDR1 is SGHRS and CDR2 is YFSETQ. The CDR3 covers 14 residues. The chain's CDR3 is CASSPRIGGETQYF. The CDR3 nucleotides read TGCGCCAGCAGCCCTCGAATAGGCGGAGAGACCCAGTACTTC.

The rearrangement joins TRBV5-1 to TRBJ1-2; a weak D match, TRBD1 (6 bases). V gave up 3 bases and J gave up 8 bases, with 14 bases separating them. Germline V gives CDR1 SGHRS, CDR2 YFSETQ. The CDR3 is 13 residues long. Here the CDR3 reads CASSYDRPPGYTF. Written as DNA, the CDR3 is TGCGCCAGCAGCTATGACAGGCCTCCGGGCTACACCTTC.

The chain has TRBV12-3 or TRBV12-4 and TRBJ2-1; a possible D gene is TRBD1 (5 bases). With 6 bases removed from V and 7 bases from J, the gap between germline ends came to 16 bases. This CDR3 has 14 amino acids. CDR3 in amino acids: CASSPVSAGNEQFF. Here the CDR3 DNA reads TGTGCCAGCAGCCCGGTTTCGGCAGGGAATGAGCAGTTCTTC.

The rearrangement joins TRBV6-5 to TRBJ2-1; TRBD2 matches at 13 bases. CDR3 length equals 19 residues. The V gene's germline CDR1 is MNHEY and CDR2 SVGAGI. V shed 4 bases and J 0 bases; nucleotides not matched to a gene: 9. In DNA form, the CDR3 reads TGTGCCAGCAGTTTATGGACTAGCGGGAGTCGACGCTCCTACAATGAGCAGTTCTTC. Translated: CASSLWTSGSRRSYNEQFF.

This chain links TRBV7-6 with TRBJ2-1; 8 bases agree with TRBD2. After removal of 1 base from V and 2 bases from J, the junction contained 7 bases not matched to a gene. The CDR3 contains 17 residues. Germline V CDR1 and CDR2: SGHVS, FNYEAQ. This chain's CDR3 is CASSLEGAGDAYNEQFF. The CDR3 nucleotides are TGTGCCAGCAGCTTAGAGGGAGCGGGAGACGCCTACAATGAGCAGTTCTTC.

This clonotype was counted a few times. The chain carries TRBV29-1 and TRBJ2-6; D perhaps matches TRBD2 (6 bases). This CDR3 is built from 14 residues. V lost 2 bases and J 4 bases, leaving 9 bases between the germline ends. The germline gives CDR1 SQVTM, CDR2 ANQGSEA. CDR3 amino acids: CSVELGRGANVLTF. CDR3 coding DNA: TGCAGCGTTGAATTGGGGAGGGGGGCCAACGTCCTGACTTTC.

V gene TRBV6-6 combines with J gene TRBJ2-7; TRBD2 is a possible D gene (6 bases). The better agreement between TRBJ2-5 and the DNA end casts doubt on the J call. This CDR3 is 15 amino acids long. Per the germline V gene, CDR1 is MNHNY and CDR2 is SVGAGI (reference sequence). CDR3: CASFTLAGSEKTQYF. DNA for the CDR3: TGTGCCAGCTTTACATTGGCGGGAAGCGAAAAGACCCAGTACTTC.

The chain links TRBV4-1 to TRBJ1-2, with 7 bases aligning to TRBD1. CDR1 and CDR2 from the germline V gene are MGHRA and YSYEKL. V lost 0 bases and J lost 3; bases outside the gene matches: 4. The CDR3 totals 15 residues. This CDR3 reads CASSQEEQGHYGYTF. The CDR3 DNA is TGCGCCAGCAGCCAAGAAGAACAGGGGCACTATGGCTACACCTTC.

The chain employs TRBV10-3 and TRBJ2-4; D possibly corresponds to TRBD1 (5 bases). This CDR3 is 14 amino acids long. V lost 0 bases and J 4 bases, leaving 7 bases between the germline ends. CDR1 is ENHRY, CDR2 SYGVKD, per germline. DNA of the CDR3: TGTGCCATCAGTGAGTCGACAGCTAAAAACATTCAGTACTTC. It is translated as CAISESTAKNIQYF.

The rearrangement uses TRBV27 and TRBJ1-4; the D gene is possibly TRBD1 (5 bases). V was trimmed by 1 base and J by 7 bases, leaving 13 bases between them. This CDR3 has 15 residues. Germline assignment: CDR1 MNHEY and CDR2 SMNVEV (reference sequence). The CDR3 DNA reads TGTGCCAGCAGTTTATATCAGGGCTTAAGTGAAAAACTGTTTTTT. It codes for CASSLYQGLSEKLFF.

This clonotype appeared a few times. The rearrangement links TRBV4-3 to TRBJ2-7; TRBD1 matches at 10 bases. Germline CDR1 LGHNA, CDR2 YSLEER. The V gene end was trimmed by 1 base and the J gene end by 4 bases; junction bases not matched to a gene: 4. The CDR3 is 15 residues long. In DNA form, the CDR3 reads TGCGCCAGCAGCCAAGCCCGGGACAGGGGTTACGAGCAGTACTTC. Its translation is CASSQARDRGYEQYF.

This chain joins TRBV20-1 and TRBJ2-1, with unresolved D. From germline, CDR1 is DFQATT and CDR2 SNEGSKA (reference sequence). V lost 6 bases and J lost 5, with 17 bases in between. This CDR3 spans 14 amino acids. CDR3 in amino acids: CSALNFRGDNEQFF. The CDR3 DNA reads TGCAGTGCCCTGAACTTCCGTGGGGACAATGAGCAGTTCTTC.

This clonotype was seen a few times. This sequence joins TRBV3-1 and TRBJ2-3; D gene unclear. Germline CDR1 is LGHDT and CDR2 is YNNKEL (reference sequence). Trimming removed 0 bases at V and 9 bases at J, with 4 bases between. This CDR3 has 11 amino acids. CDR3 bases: TGTGCCAGCAGCCAAGAGATCACGCAGTATTTT. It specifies CASSQEITQYF.

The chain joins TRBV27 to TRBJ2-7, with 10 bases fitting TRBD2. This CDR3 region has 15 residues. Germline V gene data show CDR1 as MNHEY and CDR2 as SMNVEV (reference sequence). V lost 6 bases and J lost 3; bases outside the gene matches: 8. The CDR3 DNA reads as TGTGCCAGCAGCCCTACTAGCGGGGCTTACTACGAGCAGTACTTC. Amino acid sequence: CASSPTSGAYYEQYF.

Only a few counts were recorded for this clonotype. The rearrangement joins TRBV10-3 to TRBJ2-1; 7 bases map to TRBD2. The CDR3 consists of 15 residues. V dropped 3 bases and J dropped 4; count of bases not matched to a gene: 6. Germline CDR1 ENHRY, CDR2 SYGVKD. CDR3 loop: CAISEGLAEYNEQFF. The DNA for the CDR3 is TGTGCCATCAGTGAAGGGCTAGCGGAGTACAATGAGCAGTTCTTC.

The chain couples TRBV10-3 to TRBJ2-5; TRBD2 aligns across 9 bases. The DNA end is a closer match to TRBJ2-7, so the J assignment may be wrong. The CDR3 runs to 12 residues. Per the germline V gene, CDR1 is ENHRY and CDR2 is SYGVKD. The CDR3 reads CAISLAGDEQYF. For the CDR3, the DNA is TGTGCCATCAGTTTAGCGGGAGACGAGCAGTACTTC.

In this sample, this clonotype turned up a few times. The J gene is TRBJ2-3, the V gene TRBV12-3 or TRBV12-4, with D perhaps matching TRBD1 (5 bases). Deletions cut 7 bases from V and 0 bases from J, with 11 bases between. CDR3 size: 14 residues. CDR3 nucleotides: TGTGCCAGCACCCAGGGTCGGAGCACAGATACGCAGTATTTT. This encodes CASTQGRSTDTQYF.

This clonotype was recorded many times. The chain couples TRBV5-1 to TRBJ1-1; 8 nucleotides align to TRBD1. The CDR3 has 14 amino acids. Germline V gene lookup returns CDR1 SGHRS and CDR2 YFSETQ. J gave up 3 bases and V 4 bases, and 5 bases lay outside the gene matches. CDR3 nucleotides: TGCGCCAGCAGCCGGGGACAGGATTACACTGAAGCTTTCTTT. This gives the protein CASSRGQDYTEAFF. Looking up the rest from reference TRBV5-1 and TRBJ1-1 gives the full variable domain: KAGVTQTPRYLIKTRGQQVTLSCSPISGHRSVSWYQQTPGQGLQFLFEYFSETQRNKGNFPGRFSGRQFSNSRSEMNVSTLELGDSALYLCASSRGQDYTEAFFGQGTRLTVV.

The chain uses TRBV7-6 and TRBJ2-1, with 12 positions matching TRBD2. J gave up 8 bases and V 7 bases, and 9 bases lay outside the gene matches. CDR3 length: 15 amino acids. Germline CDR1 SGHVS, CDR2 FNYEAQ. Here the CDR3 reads CASNLTSGSYHEQFF. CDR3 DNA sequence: TGTGCCAGCAACTTGACTAGCGGGAGTTACCATGAGCAGTTCTTC.

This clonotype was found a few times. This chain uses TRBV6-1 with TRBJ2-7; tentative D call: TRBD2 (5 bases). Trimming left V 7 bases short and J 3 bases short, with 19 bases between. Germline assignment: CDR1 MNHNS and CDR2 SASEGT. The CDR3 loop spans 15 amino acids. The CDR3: CASKEEPAALYEQYF. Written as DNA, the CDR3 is TGTGCCAGCAAGGAAGAGCCAGCGGCCCTCTACGAGCAGTACTTC.

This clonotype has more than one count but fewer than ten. The CDR3 here is CSVRALVLETQYF. The CDR3 DNA sequence: TGCAGTGTACGTGCCCTTGTACTGGAGACCCAGTACTTC. J is TRBJ2-5 and V is TRBV20-1; no clear D gene. The CDR3 loop spans 13 amino acids. CDR1 is DFQATT, CDR2 SNEGSKA, per germline (reference sequence). V lost 7 bases, J lost 5 bases, and 17 bases lay in between.

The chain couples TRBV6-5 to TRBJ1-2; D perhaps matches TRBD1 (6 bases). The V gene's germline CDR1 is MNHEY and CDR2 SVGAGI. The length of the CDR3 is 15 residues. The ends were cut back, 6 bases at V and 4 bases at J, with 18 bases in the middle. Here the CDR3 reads CASSPQGSRPYGYTF. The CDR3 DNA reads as TGTGCCAGCAGCCCACAGGGTAGTAGACCCTATGGCTACACCTTC.

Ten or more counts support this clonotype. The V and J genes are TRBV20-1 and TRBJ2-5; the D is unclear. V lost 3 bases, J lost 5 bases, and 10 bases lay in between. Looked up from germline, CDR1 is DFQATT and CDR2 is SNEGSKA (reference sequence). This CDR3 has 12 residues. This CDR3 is CSASRMGETQYF. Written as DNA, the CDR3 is TGCAGTGCTAGCCGGATGGGGGAGACCCAGTACTTC.

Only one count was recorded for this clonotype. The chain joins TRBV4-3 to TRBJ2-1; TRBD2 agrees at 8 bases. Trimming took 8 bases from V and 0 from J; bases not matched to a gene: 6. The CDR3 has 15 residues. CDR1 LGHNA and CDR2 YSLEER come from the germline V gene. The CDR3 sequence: CASGGGGSSYNEQFF. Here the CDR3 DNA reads TGCGCCAGCGGCGGCGGGGGGAGCTCCTACAATGAGCAGTTCTTC.

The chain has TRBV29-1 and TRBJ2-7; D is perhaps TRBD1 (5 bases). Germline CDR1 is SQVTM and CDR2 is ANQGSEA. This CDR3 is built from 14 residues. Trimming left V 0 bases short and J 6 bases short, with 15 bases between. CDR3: CSVEDGKGHGEQYF. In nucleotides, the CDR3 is TGCAGCGTTGAAGATGGAAAGGGGCACGGCGAGCAGTACTTC.

CDR3 loop: CASSALQGATTEAFF. The CDR3, as DNA: TGTGCCAGCAGTGCGCTACAGGGGGCGACCACTGAAGCTTTCTTT. V gene TRBV6-1 combines with J gene TRBJ1-1; 9 positions agree with TRBD1. The CDR3 is 15 amino acids. V lost 4 bases, J lost 4 bases, and 7 bases stayed unmatched. Germline CDR1 is MNHNS and CDR2 is SASEGT.